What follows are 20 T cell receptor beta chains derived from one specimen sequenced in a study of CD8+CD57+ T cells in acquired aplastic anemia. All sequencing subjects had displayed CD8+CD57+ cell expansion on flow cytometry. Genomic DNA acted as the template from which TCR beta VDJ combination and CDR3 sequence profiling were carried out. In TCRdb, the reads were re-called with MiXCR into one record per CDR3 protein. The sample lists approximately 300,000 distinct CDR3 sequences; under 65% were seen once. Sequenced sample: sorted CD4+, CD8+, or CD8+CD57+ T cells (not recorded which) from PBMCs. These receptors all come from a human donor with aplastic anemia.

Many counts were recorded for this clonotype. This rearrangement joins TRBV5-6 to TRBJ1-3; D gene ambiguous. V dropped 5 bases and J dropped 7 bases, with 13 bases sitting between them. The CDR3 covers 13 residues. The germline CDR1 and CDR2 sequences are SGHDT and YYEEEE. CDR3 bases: TGTGCCAGCAGGACCAGTAACAGTAACACCATATATTTT. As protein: CASRTSNSNTIYF.

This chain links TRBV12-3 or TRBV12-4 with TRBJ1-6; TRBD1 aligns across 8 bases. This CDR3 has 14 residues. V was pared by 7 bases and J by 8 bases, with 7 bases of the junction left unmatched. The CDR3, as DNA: TGTGCCAGCACAATTCAGGGGGCGCATTCACCCCTCCACTTT. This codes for CASTIQGAHSPLHF.

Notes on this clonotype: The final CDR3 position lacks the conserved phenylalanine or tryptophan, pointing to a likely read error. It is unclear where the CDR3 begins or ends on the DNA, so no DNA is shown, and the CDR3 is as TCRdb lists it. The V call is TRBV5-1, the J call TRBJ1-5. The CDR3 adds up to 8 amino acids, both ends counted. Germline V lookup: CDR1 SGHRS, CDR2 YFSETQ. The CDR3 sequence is CASSLGQL.

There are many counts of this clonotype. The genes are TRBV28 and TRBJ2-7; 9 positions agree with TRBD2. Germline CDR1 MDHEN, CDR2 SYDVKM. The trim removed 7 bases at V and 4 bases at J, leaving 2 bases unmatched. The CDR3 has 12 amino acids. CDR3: CASKSGRYEQYF. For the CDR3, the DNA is TGTGCCAGCAAGAGCGGGAGGTACGAGCAGTACTTC.

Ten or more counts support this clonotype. In nucleotides, the CDR3 is TGCAGTGCCATTTTGCGAGGCCTCGAATACTATGGCTACACCTTC. Amino acid sequence: CSAILRGLEYYGYTF. This sequence joins TRBV20-1 and TRBJ1-2; D is unclear. This CDR3 spans 15 amino acids. The ends were cut back, 6 bases at V and 3 bases at J, with 20 bases in the middle. From germline, CDR1 is DFQATT and CDR2 SNEGSKA (reference sequence).

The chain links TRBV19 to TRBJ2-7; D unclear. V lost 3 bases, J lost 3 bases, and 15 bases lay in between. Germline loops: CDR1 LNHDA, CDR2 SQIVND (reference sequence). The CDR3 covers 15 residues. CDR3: CASSINYAAIYEQYF. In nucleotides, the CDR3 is TGTGCCAGTAGTATTAATTATGCCGCCATCTACGAGCAGTACTTC.

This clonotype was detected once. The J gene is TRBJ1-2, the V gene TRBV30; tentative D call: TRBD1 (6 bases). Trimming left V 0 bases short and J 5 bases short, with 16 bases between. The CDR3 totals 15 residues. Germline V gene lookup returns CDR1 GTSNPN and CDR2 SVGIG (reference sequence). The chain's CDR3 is CAWSVPTGAPYGYTF. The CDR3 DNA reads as TGTGCCTGGAGTGTACCCACGGGGGCCCCTTATGGCTACACCTTC.

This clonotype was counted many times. The CDR3: CASRLTGAGGNEQFF. In DNA form, the CDR3 reads TGTGCCAGCAGGCTGACGGGGGCGGGCGGGAATGAGCAGTTCTTC. The chain joins TRBV6-1 to TRBJ2-1; D is tentatively TRBD1 or TRBD2 (6 bases each). Trimming removed 6 bases from V and 7 bases from J, with 19 bases in between. The CDR3 spans 15 residues. Germline lookup yields CDR1 MNHNS and CDR2 SASEGT.

The CDR3 region has the DNA TGTGCCAGTAGTATGGGGGGCGCAAACAATGAGCAGTTCTTC. Amino acids: CASSMGGANNEQFF. The gene calls are TRBV19 and TRBJ2-1; D may be TRBD1 or TRBD2 (6 bases each). The V end was cut by 3 bases, the J end by 5 bases, with 11 bases between. The CDR3 totals 14 residues. CDR1 and CDR2 (germline): LNHDA, SQIVND (reference sequence).

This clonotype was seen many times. CDR3 DNA: TGTGCCAGCAGCCCCCCGCGAGCCTACAATGAGCAGTTCTTC. Translating it yields CASSPPRAYNEQFF. The J gene is TRBJ2-1, the V gene TRBV5-8; the D is unclear. V was trimmed by 4 bases and J by 2 bases, leaving 10 bases between them. Per germline, CDR1 SGHTS and CDR2 YDEGEE. CDR3 size: 14 residues. The full variable domain, with the rest looked up from reference TRBV5-8 and TRBJ2-1, is EAGVTQSPTHLIKTRGQQATLRCSPISGHTSVYWYQQALGLGLQFLLWYDEGEERNRGNFPPRFSGRQFPNYSSELNVNALELEDSALYLCASSPPRAYNEQFFGPGTRLTVL.

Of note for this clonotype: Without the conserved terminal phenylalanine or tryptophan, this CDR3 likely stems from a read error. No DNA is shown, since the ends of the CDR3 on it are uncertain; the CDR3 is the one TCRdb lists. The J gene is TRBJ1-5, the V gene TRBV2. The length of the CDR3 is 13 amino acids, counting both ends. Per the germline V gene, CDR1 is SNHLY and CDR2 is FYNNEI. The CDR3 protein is CANIGDIAISPRP.

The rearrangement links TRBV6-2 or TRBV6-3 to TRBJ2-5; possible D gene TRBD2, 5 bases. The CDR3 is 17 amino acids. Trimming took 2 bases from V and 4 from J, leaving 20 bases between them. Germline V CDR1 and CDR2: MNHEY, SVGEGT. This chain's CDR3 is CASSYLSASRARETQYF. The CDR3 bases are TGTGCCAGCAGTTACCTGTCCGCCTCGCGGGCAAGAGAGACCCAGTACTTC.

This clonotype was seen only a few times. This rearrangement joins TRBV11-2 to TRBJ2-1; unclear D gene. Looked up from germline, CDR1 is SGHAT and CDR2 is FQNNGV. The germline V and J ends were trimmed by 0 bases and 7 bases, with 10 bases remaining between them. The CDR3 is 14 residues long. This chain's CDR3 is CASSLDRLANEQFF. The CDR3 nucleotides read TGTGCCAGCAGCTTAGATCGGCTCGCTAATGAGCAGTTCTTC. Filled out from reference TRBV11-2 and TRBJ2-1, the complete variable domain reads EAGVAQSPRYKIIEKRQSVAFWCNPISGHATLYWYQQILGQGPKLLIQFQNNGVVDDSQLPKDRFSAERLKGVDSTLKIQPAKLEDSAVYLCASSLDRLANEQFFGPGTRLTVL.

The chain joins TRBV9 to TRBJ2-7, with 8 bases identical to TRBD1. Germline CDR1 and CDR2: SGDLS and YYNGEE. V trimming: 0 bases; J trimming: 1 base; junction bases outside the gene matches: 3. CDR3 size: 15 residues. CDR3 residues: CASSVGTGNSYEQYF. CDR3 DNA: TGTGCCAGCAGCGTAGGGACAGGGAATTCCTACGAGCAGTACTTC.

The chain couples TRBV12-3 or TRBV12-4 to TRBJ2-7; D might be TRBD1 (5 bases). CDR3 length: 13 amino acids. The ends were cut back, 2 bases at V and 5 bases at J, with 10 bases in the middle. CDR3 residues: CASSLFSGNEQYF. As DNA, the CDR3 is TGTGCCAGCAGTTTATTCTCAGGGAACGAGCAGTACTTC.

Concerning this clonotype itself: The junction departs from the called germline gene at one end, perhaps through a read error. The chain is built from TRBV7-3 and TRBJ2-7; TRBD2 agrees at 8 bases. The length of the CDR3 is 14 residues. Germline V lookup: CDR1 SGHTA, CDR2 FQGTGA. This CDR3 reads CATSRPGLVDEQYF. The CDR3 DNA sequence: TGTGCCACCAGCAGACCGGGACTAGTGGACGAGCAGTACTTC.

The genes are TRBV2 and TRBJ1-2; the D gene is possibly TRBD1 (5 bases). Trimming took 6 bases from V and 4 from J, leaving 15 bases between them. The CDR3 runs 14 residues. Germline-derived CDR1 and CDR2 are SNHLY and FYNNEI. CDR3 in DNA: TGTGCCAGCAGGGGGGGGTTTTCGTCCTATGGCTACACCTTC. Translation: CASRGGFSSYGYTF. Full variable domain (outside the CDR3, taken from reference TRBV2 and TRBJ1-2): EPEVTQTPSHQVTQMGQEVILRCVPISNHLYFYWYRQILGQKVEFLVSFYNNEISEKSEIFDDQFSVERPDGSNFTLKIRSTKLEDSAMYFCASRGGFSSYGYTFGSGTRLTVV.

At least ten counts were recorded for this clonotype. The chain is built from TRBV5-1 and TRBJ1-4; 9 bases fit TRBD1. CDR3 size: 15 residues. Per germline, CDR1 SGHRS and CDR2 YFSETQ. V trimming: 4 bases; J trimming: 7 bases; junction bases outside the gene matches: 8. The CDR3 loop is CASSTGTGIGEKLFF. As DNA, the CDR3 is TGCGCCAGCAGCACCGGGACAGGGATAGGTGAAAAACTGTTTTTT.

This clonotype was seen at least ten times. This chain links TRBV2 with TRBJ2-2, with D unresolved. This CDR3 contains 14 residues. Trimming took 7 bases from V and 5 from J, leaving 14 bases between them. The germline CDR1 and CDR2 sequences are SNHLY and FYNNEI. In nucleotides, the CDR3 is TGTGCCAGCATGCGAGAGGCGTTTACCGGGGAGCTGTTTTTT. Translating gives CASMREAFTGELFF.

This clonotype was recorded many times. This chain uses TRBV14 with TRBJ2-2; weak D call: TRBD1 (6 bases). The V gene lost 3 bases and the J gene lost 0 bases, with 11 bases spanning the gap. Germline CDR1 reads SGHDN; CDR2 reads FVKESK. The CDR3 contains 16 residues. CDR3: CASSHVNRANTGELFF. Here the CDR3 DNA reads TGTGCCAGCAGCCACGTAAACAGGGCGAACACCGGGGAGCTGTTTTTT.